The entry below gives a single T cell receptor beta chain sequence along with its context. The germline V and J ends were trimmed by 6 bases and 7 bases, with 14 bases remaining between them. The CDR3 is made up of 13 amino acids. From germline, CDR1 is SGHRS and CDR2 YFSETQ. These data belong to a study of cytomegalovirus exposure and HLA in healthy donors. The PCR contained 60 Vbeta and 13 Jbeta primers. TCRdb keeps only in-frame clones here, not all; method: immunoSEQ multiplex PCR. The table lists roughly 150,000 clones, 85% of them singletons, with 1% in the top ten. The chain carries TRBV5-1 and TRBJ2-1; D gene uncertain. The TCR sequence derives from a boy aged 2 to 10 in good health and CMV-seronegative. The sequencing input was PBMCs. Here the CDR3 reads CASNPPSRNEQFF. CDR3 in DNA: TGCGCCAGCAACCCCCCCTCGCGTAATGAGCAGTTCTTC.